This TCR beta chain was observed in a study of CD8+ T cells in alopecia areata. Study outcomes and limitations: The study also sequences resident alphabeta T cells of normal skin in scalp samples. The presence of one nonresponder keeps the tie between baseline CD8+ expansion and response uncertain.

Germline V CDR1 and CDR2: ENHRY, SYGVKD. The CDR3 extends over 15 amino acids. The V end lost 10 bases, the J end lost 2 bases, and 19 bases lay between the germline ends. In this sample, this clone turned up a few times. Its antigen is not known. The treatment: oral pan-JAK inhibitor, 5-10 mg twice daily. Samples from alopecia areata patients were lesional scalp punch biopsies and peripheral blood. As the sequencing template, cDNA was produced by extracting RNA and reverse transcribing it. The repertoire was sequenced with immunoSEQ multiplex PCR; TCRdb's copy has only in-frame clones and lacks some. The sample contains 110,000 or so clones, less than 70% of which appear only once.

The clonotype was recovered from a human donor with alopecia areata. The sequenced sample was CD4+ T cells sorted from blood, obtained at week 24, from a patient treated with tofacitinib. V usage is TRBV10-3 and J usage is TRBJ2-3; perhaps TRBD2 as D (5 bases). CDR3: CATYPSGEHTDTQYF. CDR3 bases: TGTGCCACCTACCCTTCCGGGGAACACACAGATACGCAGTATTTT.